The present T cell receptor (beta chain) was sequenced within a study of T cells in Graves' hyperthyroidism and ophthalmopathy. Looking at the study overall: Pretreatment peripheral blood was obtained at initial diagnosis. General study results and limits: Ophthalmopathy cases were set apart from stable hyperthyroidism by a 13 V-J model.

TCR beta CDR3 regions were amplified from RNA. First-round RT-PCR targeting the TCR CDR3 was performed with the HTBI primer set. TCRdb re-called the multiplex PCR reads with MiXCR, one entry per CDR3 protein. The sample has a few hundred thousand distinct CDR3 sequences, approximately 15% seen once. As for this clonotype: Its antigen is not known.

The germline V gene encodes CDR1 SGHNT and CDR2 YYREEE (reference sequence). CDR3 length equals 14 residues. V was clipped by 2 bases and J by 4 bases, with 10 bases between them. PBMCs were derived from under 13 ml fresh peripheral blood. J is TRBJ1-5 and V is TRBV5-4, with D perhaps TRBD1 (6 bases). Sequenced material: blood. The source is a woman between 40 and 50 years old with Graves' hyperthyroidism. The CDR3 spells CASSLQGRNQPQHF. The CDR3 bases are TGTGCCAGCAGCTTACAGGGTCGTAATCAGCCCCAGCATTTT.